This T cell receptor beta chain appears in the sequencing data of a study of CD8+CD57+ T cells in acquired aplastic anemia. Study as a whole: DNA recovered from sorted CD4+ and CD8+ cells had a mean of about 3 ug. General observations from the study: Levels of CD8+ Simpson's diversity were not significantly distinct in patients versus controls.

Patients picked for sequencing had shown CD8+CD57+ cell expansion detected by flow cytometry. The diagnosis in all patients was severe acquired aplastic anemia. For this clonotype: The target antigen is unknown. This could be a read error, since a much larger clone is one nucleotide away.

CDR3 and TCR beta VDJ profiling relied on a genomic DNA template. TCRdb ran MiXCR on the reads and lists one entry per CDR3 protein. Altogether a few hundred thousand distinct CDR3 sequences are present, about half being singletons, with the ten largest covering around 20%. V was clipped by 3 bases and J by 8 bases; unmatched bases: 15. CDR1 is SGHNT and CDR2 is YYREEE in the germline V gene (reference sequence). CDR3 length equals 16 residues. The chain joins TRBV5-4 to TRBJ1-2; TRBD1 matches at 8 bases. This receptor was taken from a human donor with aplastic anemia. The sample comprised sorted CD4+, CD8+, or CD8+CD57+ T cells (not recorded which) from PBMCs. Here the CDR3 DNA reads TGTGCCAGCAGCTCGGAGGACAGGGCCTTCAGCGGGGGCTACACCTTC. Its protein is CASSSEDRAFSGGYTF. Full variable domain (outside the CDR3, taken from reference TRBV5-4 and TRBJ1-2): ETGVTQSPTHLIKTRGQQVTLRCSSQSGHNTVSWYQQALGQGPQFIFQYYREEENGRGNFPPRFSGLQFPNYSSELNVNALELDDSALYLCASSSEDRAFSGGYTFGSGTRLTVV.